The rows below give T cell receptor beta chains drawn from one sample of a study of T cells after posttransplantation cyclophosphamide. The protocol was immunoSEQ multiplex PCR, while the TCRdb copy is restricted to in-frame clones and leaves out a portion. This repertoire holds fewer than 40,000 clones, and none appear only once. Material for sequencing was PBMCs. The source is a woman aged 45-60 years in good health and a related stem cell transplant donor. CDR3s include the opening cysteine and the closing phenylalanine or tryptophan. D genes are given only for firm matches. Size values are once, few and many counts, or a class for expanded clones, and some rows have none.

NA,TRBJ2-1,few,TRBV28,CASSPVGRDRHEQFF,TGTGCCAGCAGTCCAGTAGGGCGGGATCGCCATGAGCAGTTCTTC
TRBD1,TRBJ1-1,many,TRBV6-5,CATHRGMNTEAFF,TGTGCCACCCACAGGGGAATGAACACTGAAGCTTTCTTT
TRBD1,TRBJ1-2,many,TRBV10-3,CARRDRGNYGYTF,TGTGCCAGAAGGGACAGGGGAAACTATGGCTACACCTTC
TRBD1,TRBJ1-1,NA,TRBV6-1,CASSRDSYTEAFF,TGTGCCAGCAGTCGGGACAGCTACACTGAAGCTTTCTTT
NA,TRBJ1-1,many,TRBV6-1,CASSETRNTEAFF,TGTGCCAGCAGTGAAACCAGAAACACTGAAGCTTTCTTT
TRBD1,TRBJ1-3,many,TRBV6-1,CASSEATGGSGNTIYF,TGTGCCAGCAGTGAAGCCACAGGGGGCTCTGGAAACACCATATATTTT
NA,TRBJ1-2,NA,TRBV14,CASSQVITGSLFYGYTF,TGTGCCAGCAGCCAAGTTATCACAGGATCGCTATTCTATGGCTACACCTTC
NA,TRBJ2-1,many,TRBV7-9,CASSRLVVVGEQFF,TGTGCCAGCAGCAGACTAGTTGTTGTTGGTGAGCAGTTCTTC
NA,TRBJ2-2,many,TRBV7-9,CASSSSTGELFF,TGTGCCAGCAGCTCCTCCACCGGGGAGCTGTTTTTT
TRBD1,TRBJ2-2,many,TRBV5-4,CAGRDRDRRTNTGELFF,TGTGCCGGACGGGACAGGGACCGACGCACGAACACCGGGGAGCTGTTTTTT
TRBD1,TRBJ2-7,many,TRBV19,CASSTRDSSYEQYF,TGTGCCAGTAGTACCAGGGACAGCTCCTACGAGCAGTACTTC
TRBD2,TRBJ2-3,many,TRBV7-6,CASSLKGRGGTDTQYF,TGTGCCAGCAGCTTAAAAGGGCGGGGGGGCACAGATACGCAGTATTTT
NA,TRBJ1-1,many,TRBV28,CASRQSRQARDEAFF,TGTGCCAGCAGACAAAGCCGCCAGGCGCGGGATGAAGCTTTCTTT
NA,TRBJ2-7,many,TRBV19,CATTLGRVQYF,TGTGCCACCACCCTAGGGCGGGTCCAGTACTTC
TRBD1,TRBJ1-1,many,TRBV11-2,CASSHRRQGGTEAFF,TGTGCCAGCAGCCACCGACGGCAGGGGGGCACTGAAGCTTTCTTT
TRBD1,TRBJ1-2,many,TRBV5-5,CASSLGQAFSNYGYTF,TGTGCCAGCAGCTTAGGACAGGCCTTCTCTAACTATGGCTACACCTTC
NA,TRBJ1-1,many,TRBV18,CASSRSGGPGPDGEAFF,TGTGCCAGCTCACGCTCAGGAGGGCCCGGACCCGATGGTGAAGCTTTCTTT
NA,TRBJ1-6,many,TRBV18,CASSPARGNSPLHF,TGTGCCAGCTCACCCGCGAGAGGTAATTCACCCCTCCACTTT
NA,TRBJ1-6,few,TRBV2,CASSAGDMAYIMDSPLHF,TGTGCCAGCAGTGCAGGGGACATGGCGTATATAATGGATTCACCCCTCCACTTT
TRBD1,TRBJ1-4,many,TRBV7-9,CASSTDRGVEKLFF,TGTGCCAGCAGCACCGACAGGGGCGTTGAAAAACTGTTTTTT
NA,TRBJ1-5,many,TRBV28,CASSLSQGFNQPQHF,TGTGCCAGCAGTTTATCGCAGGGGTTCAATCAGCCCCAGCATTTT
TRBD1,TRBJ1-1,many,TRBV5-1,CASSSGQGRTEAFF,TGCGCCAGCAGCTCTGGACAGGGGCGCACTGAAGCTTTCTTT